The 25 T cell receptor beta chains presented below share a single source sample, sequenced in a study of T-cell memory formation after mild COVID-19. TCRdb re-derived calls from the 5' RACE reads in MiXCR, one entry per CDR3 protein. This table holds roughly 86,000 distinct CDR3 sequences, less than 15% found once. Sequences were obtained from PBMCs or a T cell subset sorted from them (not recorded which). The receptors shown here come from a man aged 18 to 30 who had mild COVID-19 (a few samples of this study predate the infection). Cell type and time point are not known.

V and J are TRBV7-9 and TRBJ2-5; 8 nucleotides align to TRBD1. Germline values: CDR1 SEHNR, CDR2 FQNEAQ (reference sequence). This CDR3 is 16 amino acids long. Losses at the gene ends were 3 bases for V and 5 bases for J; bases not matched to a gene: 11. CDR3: CASSFEGRQGMETQYF. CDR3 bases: TGTGCCAGCAGCTTTGAGGGGAGACAGGGGATGGAGACCCAGTACTTC.

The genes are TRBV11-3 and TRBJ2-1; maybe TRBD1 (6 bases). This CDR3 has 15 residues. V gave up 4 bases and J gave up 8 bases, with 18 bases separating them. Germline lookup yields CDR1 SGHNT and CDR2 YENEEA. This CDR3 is CASSSGQTGWDEQFF. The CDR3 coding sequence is TGTGCCAGCAGCTCCGGACAGACCGGTTGGGATGAGCAGTTCTTC.

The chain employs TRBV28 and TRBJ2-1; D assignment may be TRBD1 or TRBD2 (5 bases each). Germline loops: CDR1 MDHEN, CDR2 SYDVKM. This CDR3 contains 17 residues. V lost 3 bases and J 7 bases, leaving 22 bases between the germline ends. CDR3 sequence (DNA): TGTGCCAGCAGTTTGGGGGTCGGAAGGGTGTTGGGAAATGAGCAGTTCTTC. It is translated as CASSLGVGRVLGNEQFF.

Here the CDR3 DNA reads TGCGCCAGCAGCCAAGTCATGGTCGAGACCCAGTACTTC. Translated: CASSQVMVETQYF. The J gene is TRBJ2-5, the V gene TRBV4-1; D is unclear. The CDR3 covers 13 residues. Per the germline V gene, CDR1 is MGHRA and CDR2 is YSYEKL. V was shortened by 1 base and J by 5 bases, with 8 bases between the two germline ends.

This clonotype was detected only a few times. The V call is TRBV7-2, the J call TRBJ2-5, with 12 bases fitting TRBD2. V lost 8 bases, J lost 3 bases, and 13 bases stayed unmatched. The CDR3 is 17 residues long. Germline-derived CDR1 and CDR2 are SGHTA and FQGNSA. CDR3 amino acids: CASGGWLAGGPEETQYF. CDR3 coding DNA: TGTGCCAGCGGAGGATGGCTAGCGGGGGGGCCGGAAGAGACCCAGTACTTC.

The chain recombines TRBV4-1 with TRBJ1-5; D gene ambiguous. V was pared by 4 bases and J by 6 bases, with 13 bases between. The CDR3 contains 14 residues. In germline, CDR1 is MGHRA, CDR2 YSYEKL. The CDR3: CASSPWTVGQPQHF. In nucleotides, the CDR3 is TGCGCCAGCAGCCCTTGGACGGTGGGTCAGCCCCAGCATTTT.

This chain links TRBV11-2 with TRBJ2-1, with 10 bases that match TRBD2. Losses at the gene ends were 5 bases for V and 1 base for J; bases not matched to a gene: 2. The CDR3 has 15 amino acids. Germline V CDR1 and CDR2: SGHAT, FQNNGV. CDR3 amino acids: CASSRTSGSYNEQFF. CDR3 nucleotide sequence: TGTGCCAGCAGCCGGACTAGCGGATCCTACAATGAGCAGTTCTTC.

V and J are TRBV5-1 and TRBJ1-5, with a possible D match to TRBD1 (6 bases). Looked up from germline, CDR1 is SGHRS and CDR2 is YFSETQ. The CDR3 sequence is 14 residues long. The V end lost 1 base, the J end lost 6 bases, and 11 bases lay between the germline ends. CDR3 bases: TGCGCCAGCAGCTTGTGGTGGGGGGCTCAGCCCCAGCATTTT. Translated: CASSLWWGAQPQHF. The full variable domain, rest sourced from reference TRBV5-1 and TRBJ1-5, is KAGVTQTPRYLIKTRGQQVTLSCSPISGHRSVSWYQQTPGQGLQFLFEYFSETQRNKGNFPGRFSGRQFSNSRSEMNVSTLELGDSALYLCASSLWWGAQPQHFGDGTRLSIL.

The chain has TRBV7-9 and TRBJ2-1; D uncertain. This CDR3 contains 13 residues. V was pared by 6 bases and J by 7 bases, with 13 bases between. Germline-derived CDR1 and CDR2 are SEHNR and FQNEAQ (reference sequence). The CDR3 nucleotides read TGTGCCAGCAGTCCCCTGCCGGAGAATGAGCAGTTCTTC. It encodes CASSPLPENEQFF.

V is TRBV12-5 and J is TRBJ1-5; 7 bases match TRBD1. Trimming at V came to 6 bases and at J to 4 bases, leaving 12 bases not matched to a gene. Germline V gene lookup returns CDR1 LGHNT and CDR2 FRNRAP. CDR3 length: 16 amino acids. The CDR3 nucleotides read TGTGCTAGTGGGGCCCCGAACAGGGGAGCAAATCAGCCCCAGCATTTT. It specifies CASGAPNRGANQPQHF.

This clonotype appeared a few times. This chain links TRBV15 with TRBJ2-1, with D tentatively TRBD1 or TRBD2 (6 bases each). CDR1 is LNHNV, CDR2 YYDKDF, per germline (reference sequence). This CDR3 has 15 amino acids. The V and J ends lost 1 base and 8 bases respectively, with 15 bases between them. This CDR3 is CATSRVIQGGDEQFF. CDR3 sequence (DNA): TGTGCCACCAGCAGAGTGATACAGGGAGGTGATGAGCAGTTCTTC.

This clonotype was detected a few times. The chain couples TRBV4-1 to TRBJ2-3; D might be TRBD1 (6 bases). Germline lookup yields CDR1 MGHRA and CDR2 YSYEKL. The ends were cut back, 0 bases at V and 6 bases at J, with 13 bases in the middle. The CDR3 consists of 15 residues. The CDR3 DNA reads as TGCGCCAGCAGCCAAGAGGCAGGGGTGGCCGATACGCAGTATTTT. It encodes CASSQEAGVADTQYF.

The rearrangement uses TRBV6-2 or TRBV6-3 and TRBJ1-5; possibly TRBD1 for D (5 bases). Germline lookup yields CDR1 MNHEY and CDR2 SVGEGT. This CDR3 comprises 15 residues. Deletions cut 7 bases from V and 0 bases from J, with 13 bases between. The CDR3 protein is CASKTVQYSNQPQHF. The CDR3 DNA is TGTGCCAGCAAGACAGTCCAGTATAGCAATCAGCCCCAGCATTTT.

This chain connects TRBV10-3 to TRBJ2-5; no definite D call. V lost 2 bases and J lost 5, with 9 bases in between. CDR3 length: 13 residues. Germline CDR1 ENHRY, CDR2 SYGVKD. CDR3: CAISELHSETQYF. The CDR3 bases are TGTGCCATCAGTGAGCTCCACTCGGAGACCCAGTACTTC.

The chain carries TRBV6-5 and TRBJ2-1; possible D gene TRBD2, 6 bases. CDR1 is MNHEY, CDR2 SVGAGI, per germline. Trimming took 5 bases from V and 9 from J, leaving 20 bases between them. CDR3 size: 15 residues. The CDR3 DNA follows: TGTGCCAGCAGTACAACGGGTGGGGCCGGGGGTGAGCAGTTCTTC. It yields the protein CASSTTGGAGGEQFF.

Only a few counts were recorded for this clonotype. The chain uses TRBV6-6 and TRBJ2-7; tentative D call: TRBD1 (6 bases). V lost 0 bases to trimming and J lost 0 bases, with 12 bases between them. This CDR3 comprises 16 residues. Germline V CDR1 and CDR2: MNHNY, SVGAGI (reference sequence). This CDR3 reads CASSYSIQGSSYEQYV. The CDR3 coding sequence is TGTGCCAGCAGTTACTCGATCCAGGGGAGCTCCTACGAGCAGTACGTC.

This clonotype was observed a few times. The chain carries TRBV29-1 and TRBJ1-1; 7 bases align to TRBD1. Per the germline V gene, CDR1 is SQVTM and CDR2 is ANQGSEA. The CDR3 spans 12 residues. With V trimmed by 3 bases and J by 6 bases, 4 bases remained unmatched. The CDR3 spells CSVEGQIAEAFF. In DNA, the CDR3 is TGCAGCGTTGAGGGACAGATCGCTGAAGCTTTCTTT.

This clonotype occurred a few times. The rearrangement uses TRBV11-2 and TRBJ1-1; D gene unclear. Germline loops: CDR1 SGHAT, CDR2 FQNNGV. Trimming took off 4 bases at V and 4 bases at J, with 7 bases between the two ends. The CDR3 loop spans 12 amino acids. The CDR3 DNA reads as TGTGCCAGCAGCTCCAGTAGCACTGAAGCTTTCTTT. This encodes CASSSSSTEAFF.

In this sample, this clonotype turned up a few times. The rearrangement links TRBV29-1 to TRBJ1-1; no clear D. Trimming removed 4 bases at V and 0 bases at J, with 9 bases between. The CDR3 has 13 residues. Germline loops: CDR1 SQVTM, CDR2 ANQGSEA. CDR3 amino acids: CSVALGLNTEAFF. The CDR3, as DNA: TGCAGCGTTGCTCTGGGCTTGAACACTGAAGCTTTCTTT. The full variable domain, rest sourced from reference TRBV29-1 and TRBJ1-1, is SAVISQKPSRDICQRGTSLTIQCQVDSQVTMMFWYRQQPGQSLTLIATANQGSEATYESGFVIDKFPISRPNLTFSTLTVSNMSPEDSSIYLCSVALGLNTEAFFGQGTRLTVV.

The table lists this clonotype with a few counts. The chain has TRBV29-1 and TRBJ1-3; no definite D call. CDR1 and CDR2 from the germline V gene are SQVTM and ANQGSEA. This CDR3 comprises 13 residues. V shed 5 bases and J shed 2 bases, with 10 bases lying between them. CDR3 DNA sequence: TGCAGCGTTTGGGGTTCGGCTGGAAACACCATATATTTT. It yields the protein CSVWGSAGNTIYF.

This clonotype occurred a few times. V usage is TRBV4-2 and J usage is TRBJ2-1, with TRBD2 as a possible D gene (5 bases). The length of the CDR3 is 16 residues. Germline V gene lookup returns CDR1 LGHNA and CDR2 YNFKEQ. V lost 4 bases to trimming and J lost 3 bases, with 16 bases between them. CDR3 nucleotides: TGTGCCAGCAGCCCCCCGGAGCGGACTTTCTACAATGAGCAGTTCTTC. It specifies CASSPPERTFYNEQFF.

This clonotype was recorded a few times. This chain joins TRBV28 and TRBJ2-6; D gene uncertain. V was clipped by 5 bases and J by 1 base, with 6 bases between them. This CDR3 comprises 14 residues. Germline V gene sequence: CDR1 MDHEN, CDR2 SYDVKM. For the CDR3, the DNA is TGTGCCAGCAGTCCTATATCTGGGGCCAACGTCCTGACTTTC. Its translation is CASSPISGANVLTF.

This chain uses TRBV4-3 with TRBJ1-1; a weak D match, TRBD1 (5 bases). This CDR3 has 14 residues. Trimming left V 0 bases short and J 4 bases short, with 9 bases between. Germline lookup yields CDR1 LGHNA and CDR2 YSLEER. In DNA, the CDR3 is TGCGCCAGCAGCCAAGAGGGGGGGGGCACTGAAGCTTTCTTT. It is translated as CASSQEGGGTEAFF.

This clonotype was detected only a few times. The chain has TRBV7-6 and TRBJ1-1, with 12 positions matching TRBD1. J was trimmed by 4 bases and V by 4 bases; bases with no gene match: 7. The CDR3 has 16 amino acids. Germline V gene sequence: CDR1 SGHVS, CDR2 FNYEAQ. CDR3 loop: CASSSGTGGRGTEAFF. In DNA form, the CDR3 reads TGTGCCAGCAGCTCCGGGACAGGGGGCAGGGGCACTGAAGCTTTCTTT.

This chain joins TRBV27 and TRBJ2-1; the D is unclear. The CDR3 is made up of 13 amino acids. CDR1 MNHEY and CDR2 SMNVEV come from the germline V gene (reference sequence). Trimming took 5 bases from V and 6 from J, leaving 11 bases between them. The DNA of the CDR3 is TGTGCCAGCAGTCCCTCGGACGGCAATGAGCAGTTCTTC. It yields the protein CASSPSDGNEQFF.